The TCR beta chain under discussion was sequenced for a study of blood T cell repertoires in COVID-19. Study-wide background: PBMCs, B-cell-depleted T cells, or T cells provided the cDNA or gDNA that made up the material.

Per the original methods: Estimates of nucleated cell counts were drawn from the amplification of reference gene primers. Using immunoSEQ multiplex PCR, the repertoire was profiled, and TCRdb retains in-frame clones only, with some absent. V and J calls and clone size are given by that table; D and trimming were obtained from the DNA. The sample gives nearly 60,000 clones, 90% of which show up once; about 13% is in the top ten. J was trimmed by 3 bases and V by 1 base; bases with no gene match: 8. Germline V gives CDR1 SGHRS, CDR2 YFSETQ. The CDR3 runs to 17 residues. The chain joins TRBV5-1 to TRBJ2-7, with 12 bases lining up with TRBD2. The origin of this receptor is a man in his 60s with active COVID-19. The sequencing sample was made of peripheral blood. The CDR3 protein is CASSLRTSGGLFYEQYF. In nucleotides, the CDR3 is TGCGCCAGCAGCTTGCGCACTAGCGGGGGGTTATTCTACGAGCAGTACTTC.